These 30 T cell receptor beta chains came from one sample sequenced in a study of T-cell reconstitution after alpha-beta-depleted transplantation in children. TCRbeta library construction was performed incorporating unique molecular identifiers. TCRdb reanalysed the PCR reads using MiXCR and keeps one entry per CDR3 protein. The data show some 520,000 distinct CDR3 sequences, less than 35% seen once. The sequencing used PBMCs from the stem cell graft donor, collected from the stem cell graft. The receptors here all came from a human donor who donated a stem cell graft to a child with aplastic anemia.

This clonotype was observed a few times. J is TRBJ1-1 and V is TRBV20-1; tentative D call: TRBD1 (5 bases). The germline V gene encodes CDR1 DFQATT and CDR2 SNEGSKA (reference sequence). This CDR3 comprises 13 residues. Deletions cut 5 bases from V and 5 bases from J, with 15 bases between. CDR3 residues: CSAGGAVTTEAFF. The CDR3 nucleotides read TGCAGTGCTGGAGGGGCGGTAACGACTGAAGCTTTCTTT.

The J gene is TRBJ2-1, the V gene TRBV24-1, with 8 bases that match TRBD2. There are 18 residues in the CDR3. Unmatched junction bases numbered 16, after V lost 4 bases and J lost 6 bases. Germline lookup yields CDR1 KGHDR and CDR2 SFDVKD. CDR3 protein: CATSDPGQPTSEGNEQFF. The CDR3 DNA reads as TGTGCCACCAGTGACCCTGGACAGCCGACTAGCGAGGGCAATGAGCAGTTCTTC.

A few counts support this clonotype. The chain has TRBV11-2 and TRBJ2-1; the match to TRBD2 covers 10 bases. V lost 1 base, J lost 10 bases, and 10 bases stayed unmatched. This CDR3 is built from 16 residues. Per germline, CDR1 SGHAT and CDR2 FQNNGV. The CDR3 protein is CASSLVITSGVWEQFF. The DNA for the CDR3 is TGTGCCAGCAGCTTAGTTATTACTAGCGGGGTTTGGGAGCAGTTCTTC.

The CDR3 loop is CASSMRFNSYEQYF. The CDR3, as DNA: TGTGCCAGCAGCATGCGATTCAACTCTTACGAGCAGTACTTC. The rearrangement uses TRBV14 and TRBJ2-7; D uncertain. Germline V gene lookup returns CDR1 SGHDN and CDR2 FVKESK. This CDR3 spans 14 amino acids. V shed 5 bases and J shed 4 bases, with 15 bases lying between them.

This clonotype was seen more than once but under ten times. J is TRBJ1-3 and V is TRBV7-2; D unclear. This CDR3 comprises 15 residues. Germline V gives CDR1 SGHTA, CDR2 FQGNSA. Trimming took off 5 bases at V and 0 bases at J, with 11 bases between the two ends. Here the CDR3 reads CASSEGRVSGNTIYF. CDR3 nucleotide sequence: TGTGCCAGCAGCGAAGGACGGGTCTCTGGAAACACCATATATTTT.

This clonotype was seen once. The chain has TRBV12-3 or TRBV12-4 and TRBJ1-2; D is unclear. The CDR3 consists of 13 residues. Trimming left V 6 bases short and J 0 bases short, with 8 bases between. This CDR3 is CASRPSANYGYTF. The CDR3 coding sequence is TGTGCCAGCAGACCTTCAGCTAACTATGGCTACACCTTC.

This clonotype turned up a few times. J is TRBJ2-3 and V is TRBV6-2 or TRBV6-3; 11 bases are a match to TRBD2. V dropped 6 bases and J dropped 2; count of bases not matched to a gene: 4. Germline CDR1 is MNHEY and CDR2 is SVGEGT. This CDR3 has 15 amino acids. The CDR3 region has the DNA TGTGCCAGCAGCCTGGGACTAGCGGACACAGATACGCAGTATTTT. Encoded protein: CASSLGLADTDTQYF.

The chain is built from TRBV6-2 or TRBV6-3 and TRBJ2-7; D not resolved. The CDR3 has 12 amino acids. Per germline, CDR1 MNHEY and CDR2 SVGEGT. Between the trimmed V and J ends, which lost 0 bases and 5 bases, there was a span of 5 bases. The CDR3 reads CASSYSNHEQYV. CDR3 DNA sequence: TGTGCCAGCAGTTACTCGAACCACGAGCAGTACGTC.

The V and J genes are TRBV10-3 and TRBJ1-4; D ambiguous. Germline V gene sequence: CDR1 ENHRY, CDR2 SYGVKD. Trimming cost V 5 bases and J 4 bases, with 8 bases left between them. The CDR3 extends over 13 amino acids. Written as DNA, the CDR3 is TGTGCCATCAGTTCGGCAGATAATGAAAAACTGTTTTTT. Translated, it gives CAISSADNEKLFF.

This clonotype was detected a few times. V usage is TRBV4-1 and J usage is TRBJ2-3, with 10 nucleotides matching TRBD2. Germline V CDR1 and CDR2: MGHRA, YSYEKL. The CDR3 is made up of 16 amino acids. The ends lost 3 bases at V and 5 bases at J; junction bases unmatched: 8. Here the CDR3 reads CASSQDSGRAGDTQYF. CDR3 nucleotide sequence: TGCGCCAGCAGCCAGGACAGCGGGAGGGCCGGAGATACGCAGTATTTT.

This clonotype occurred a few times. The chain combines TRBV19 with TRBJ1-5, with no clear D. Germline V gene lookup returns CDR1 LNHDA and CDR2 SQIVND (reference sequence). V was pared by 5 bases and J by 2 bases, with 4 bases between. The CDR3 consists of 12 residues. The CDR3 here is CASSARNQPQHF. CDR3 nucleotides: TGTGCCAGTAGTGCTCGCAATCAGCCCCAGCATTTT.

CDR3 sequence: CASSAVHEQFF. The CDR3 DNA reads TGTGCCAGCAGTGCGGTACATGAGCAGTTCTTC. V and J are TRBV5-4 and TRBJ2-1, with D unresolved. From germline, CDR1 is SGHNT and CDR2 YYREEE (reference sequence). The ends were cut back, 5 bases at V and 8 bases at J, with 8 bases in the middle. This CDR3 spans 11 amino acids.

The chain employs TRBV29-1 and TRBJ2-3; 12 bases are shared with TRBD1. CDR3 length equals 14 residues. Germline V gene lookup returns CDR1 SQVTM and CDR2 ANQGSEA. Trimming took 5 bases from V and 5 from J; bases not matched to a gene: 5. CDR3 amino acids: CSVSGTGGRDTQYF. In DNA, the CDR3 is TGCAGCGTTTCCGGGACAGGGGGCCGAGATACGCAGTATTTT.

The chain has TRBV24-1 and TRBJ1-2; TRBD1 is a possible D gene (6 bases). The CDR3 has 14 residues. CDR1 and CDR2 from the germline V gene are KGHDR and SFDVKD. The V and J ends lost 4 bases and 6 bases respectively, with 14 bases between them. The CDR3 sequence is CATSDPDSYNGYTF. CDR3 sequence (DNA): TGTGCCACCAGTGACCCGGACAGTTACAATGGCTACACCTTC.

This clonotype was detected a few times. CDR3 amino acids: CASSTHREVNEQYF. In nucleotides, the CDR3 is TGTGCCAGTAGTACACACAGGGAAGTGAACGAGCAGTACTTC. This rearrangement joins TRBV19 to TRBJ2-7, with D perhaps TRBD1 (6 bases). CDR3 size: 14 residues. CDR1 is LNHDA, CDR2 SQIVND, per germline (reference sequence). The germline V and J ends were trimmed by 4 bases and 5 bases, with 15 bases remaining between them.

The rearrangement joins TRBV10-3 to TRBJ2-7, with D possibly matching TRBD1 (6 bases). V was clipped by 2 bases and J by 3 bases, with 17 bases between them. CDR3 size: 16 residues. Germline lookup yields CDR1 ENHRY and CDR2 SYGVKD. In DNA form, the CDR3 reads TGTGCCATCAGTGAGCCGGACAGATCCGTAAACTACGAGCAGTACTTC. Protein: CAISEPDRSVNYEQYF.

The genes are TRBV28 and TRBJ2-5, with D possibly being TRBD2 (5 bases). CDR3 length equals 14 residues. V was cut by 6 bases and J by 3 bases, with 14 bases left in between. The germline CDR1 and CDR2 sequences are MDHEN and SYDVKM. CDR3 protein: CASSLPSKKETQYF. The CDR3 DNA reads TGTGCCAGCAGCCTCCCTAGCAAAAAAGAGACCCAGTACTTC.

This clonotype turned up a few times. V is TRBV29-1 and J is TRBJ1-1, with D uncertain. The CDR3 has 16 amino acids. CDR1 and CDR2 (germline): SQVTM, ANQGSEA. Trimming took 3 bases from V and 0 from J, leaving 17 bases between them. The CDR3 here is CSVDDGRYSMNTEAFF. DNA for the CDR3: TGCAGCGTTGATGACGGACGATACAGCATGAACACTGAAGCTTTCTTT.

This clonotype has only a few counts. CDR3 coding DNA: TGCGCCAGCAGCCCGGCGGGGGACAGGGAGTACAATGAGCAGTTCTTC. This translates into CASSPAGDREYNEQFF. The V gene is TRBV5-1, the J gene TRBJ2-1; 9 bases are a match to TRBD1. The length of the CDR3 is 16 residues. The V segment lost 4 bases and the J segment 4 bases; nucleotides outside the gene matches: 9. From germline, CDR1 is SGHRS and CDR2 YFSETQ.

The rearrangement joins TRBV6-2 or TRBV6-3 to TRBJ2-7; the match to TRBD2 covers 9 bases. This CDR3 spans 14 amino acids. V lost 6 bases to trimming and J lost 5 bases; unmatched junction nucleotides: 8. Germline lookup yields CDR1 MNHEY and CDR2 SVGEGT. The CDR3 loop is CASRPAGTSHEQYF. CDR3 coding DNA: TGTGCCAGCAGGCCGGCCGGGACTAGCCACGAGCAGTACTTC.

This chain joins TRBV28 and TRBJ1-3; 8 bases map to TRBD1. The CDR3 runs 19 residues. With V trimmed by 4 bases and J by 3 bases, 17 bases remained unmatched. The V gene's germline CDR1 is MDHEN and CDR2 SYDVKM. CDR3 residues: CASSSTHIRQGTGGNTIYF. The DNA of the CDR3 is TGTGCCAGCAGTTCGACCCACATTCGACAGGGGACCGGTGGAAACACCATATATTTT.

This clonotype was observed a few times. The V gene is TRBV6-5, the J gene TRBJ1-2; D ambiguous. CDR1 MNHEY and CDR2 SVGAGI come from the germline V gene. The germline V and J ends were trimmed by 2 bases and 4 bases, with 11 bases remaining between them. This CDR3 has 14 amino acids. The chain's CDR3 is CASSYGSGSYGYTF. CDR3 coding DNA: TGTGCCAGCAGTTACGGGTCCGGCAGCTATGGCTACACCTTC.

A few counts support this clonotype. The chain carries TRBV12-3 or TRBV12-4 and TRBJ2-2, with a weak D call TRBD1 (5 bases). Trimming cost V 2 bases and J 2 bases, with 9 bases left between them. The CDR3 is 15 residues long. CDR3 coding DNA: TGTGCCAGCAGTTTAATGCAGGGTAACACCGGGGAGCTGTTTTTT. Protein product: CASSLMQGNTGELFF.

In DNA form, the CDR3 reads TGCGCCAGCAGCTTGGCCCCAGAGTACGAGCAGTACGTC. It codes for CASSLAPEYEQYV. The V and J genes are TRBV5-1 and TRBJ2-7; D unclear. Trimming removed 0 bases from V and 4 bases from J, with 8 bases in between. The CDR3 runs to 13 residues. Germline CDR1 SGHRS, CDR2 YFSETQ.

The CDR3 DNA sequence: TGTGCCAGCAGTTCGACATCGGAAGAAGCTTTCTTT. This encodes CASSSTSEEAFF. V and J are TRBV27 and TRBJ1-1; no clear D gene. V dropped 4 bases and J dropped 8 bases, with 11 bases sitting between them. Germline V gene lookup returns CDR1 MNHEY and CDR2 SMNVEV (reference sequence). The CDR3 is made up of 12 amino acids.

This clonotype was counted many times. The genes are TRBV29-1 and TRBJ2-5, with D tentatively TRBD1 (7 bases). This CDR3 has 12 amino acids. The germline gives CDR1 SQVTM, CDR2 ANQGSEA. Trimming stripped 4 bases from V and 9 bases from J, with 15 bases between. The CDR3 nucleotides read TGCAGCGTTGCGGCCCAGGGGGAGGCCCAGTACTTC. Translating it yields CSVAAQGEAQYF.

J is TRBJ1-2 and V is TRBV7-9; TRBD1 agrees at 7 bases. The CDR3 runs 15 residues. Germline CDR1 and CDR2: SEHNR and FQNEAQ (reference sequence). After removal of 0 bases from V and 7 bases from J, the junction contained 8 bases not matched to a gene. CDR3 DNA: TGTGCCAGCAGCTTAGCCCTTGGACAGGACCGTGGCTACACCTTC. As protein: CASSLALGQDRGYTF.

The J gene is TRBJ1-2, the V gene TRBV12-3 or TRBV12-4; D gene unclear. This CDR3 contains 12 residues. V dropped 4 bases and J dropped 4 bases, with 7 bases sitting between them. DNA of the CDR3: TGTGCCAGCAGTTACGAATCCTATGGCTACACCTTC. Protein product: CASSYESYGYTF.

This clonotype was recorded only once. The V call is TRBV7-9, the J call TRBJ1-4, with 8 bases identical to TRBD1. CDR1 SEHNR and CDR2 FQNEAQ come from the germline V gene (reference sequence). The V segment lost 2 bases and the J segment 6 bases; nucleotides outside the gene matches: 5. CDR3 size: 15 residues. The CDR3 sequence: CASSLTDRVDEKLFF. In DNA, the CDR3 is TGTGCCAGCAGCTTAACGGACAGGGTCGATGAAAAACTGTTTTTT.

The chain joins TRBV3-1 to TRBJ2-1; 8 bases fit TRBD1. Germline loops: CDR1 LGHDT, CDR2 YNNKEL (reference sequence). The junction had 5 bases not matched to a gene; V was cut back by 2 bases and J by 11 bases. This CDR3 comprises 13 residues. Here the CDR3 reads CASSQLDRGQQFF. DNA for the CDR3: TGTGCCAGCAGCCAACTAGACAGGGGTCAGCAGTTCTTC.